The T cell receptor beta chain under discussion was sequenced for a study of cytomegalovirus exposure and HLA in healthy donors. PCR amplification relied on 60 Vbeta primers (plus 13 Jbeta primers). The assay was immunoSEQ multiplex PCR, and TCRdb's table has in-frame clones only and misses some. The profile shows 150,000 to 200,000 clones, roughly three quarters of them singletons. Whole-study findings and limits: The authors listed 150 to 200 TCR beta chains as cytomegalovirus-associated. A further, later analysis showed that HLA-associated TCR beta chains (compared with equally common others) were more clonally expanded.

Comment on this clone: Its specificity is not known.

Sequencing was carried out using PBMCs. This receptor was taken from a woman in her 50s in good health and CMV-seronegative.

The CDR3 DNA is TGTGCCAGCAGCTTAGTTCGGGGGAGCCCCTTCCAAGAGACCCAGTACTTC. It specifies CASSLVRGSPFQETQYF. J is TRBJ2-5 and V is TRBV7-9, with a tentative D call TRBD2 (6 bases). The CDR3 length is 17 residues. CDR1 and CDR2 from the germline V gene are SEHNR and FQNEAQ (reference sequence). With 1 base removed from V and 1 base from J, the gap between germline ends came to 16 bases.